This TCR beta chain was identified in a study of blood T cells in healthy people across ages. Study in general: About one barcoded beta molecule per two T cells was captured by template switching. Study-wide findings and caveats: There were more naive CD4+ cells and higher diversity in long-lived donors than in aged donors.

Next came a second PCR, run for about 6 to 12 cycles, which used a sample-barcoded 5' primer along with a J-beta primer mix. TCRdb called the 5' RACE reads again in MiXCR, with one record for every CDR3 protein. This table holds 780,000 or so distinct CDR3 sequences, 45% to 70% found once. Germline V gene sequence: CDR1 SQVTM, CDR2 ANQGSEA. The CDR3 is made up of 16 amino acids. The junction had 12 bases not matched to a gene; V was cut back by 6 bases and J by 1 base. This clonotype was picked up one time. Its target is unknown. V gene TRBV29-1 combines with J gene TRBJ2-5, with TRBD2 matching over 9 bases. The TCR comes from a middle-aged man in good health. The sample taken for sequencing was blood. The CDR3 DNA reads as TGCAGCGTGGGGGATCTAGCGGGGTCCCTCCAAGAGACCCAGTACTTC. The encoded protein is CSVGDLAGSLQETQYF.